This T cell receptor beta chain was found in a study of vaccination and CD4 T cells after COVID-19. About the research overall: Two of the convalescents were Hispanic, and convalescents were six males and four females. Controls used CEFX viral epitopes (positive), HIV-1 Nef peptides (negative), or no peptide. Study conclusions and caveats: A comparatively limited set of convalescent patients was examined, with no early post-infection timepoints.

The time point is: late sampling 161 to 241 days after vaccination in a few convalescent patients. Treatment here: approximately nine-day PBMC culture with coronavirus spike peptide pools or control peptides (ViraFEST assay). ViraFEST used peptide pools to expand antigen-specific T cells and subsequently sequenced their TCRs. Sequenced with the Oncomine TCR Beta short-read assay was DNA taken from cultured CD4+ T cells. TCRdb re-derived calls from the PCR reads in MiXCR, one entry per CDR3 protein. This table has approximately 23,000 distinct CDR3 sequences, around two fifths appearing once. This clonotype is deemed medium-sized. Antigen specificity is unknown. Germline lookup yields CDR1 DFQATT and CDR2 SNEGSKA (reference sequence). V shed 6 bases, J shed 9 bases, and the junction held 15 bases outside the gene matches. The CDR3 length is 15 residues.

The V call is TRBV20-1, the J call TRBJ2-1, with TRBD2 matching over 9 bases. The starting material was CD4+ T cells from blood, cultured in vitro, obtained about 7 months after SARS-CoV-2 vaccination. The TCR was taken from a human donor who had recovered from COVID-19. In DNA form, the CDR3 reads TGCAGTGCCCCCCCGGGACTAGCCCAACAGGGTGAGCAGTTCTTC. Translation gives CSAPPGLAQQGEQFF.